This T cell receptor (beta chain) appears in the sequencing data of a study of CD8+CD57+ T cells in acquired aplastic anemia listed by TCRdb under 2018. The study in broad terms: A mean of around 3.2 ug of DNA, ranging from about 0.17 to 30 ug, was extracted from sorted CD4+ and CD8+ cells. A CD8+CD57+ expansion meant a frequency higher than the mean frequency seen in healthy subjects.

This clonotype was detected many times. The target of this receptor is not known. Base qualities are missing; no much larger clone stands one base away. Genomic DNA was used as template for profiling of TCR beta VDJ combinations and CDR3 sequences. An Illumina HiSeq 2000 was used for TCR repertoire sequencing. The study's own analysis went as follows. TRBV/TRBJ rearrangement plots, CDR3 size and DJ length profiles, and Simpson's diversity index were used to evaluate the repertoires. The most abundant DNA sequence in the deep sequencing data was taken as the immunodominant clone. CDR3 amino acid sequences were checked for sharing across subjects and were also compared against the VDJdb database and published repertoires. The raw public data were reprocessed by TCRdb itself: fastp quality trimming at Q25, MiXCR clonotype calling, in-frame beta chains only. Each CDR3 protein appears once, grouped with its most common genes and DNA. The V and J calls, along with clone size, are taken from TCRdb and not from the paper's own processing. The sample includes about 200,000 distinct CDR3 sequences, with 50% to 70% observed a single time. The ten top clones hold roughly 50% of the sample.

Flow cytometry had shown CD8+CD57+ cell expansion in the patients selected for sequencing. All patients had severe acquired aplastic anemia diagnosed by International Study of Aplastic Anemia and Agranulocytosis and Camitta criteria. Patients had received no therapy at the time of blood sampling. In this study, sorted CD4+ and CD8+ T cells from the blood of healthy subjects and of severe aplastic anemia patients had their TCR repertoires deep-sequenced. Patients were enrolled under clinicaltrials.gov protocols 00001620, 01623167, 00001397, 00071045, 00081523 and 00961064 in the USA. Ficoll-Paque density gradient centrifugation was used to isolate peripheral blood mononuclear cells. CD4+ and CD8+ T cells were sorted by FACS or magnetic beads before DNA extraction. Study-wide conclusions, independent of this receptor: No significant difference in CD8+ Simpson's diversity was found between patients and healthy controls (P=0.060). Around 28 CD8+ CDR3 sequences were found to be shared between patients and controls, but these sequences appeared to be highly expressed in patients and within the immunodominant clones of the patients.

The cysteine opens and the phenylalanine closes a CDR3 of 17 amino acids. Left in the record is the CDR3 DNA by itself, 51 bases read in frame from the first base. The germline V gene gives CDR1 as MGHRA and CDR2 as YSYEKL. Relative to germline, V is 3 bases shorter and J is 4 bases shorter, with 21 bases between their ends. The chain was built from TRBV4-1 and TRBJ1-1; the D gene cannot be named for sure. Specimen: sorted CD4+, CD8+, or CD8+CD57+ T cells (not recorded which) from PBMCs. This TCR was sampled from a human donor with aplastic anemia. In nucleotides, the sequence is TGCGCCAGCAGCCACCGCCCTTTAGAGGGAGGGATCACTGAAGCTTTCTTT. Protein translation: CASSHRPLEGGITEAFF.